These 25 T cell receptor beta chains were all obtained from the same sample, sequenced in a study of post-analysis software for immune sequencing data. General study findings and limits: Controls had lower frequencies than patients of a few TRBV segments, which included TRBV5-6, TRBV5-1 and TRBV20-1.

Included in the TCR beta cDNA libraries were unique molecular identifiers. In TCRdb, the PCR reads were re-called with MiXCR into one record per CDR3 protein. The sample contains fewer than 850,000 distinct CDR3 sequences, 25% to 30% of which appear only once. Their recognized antigens are unknown. Sequencing was done on a sample of blood. These receptors were collected from a girl aged 5-17 years with multiple sclerosis.

V is TRBV4-3 and J is TRBJ1-2, with TRBD1 as a possible D gene (6 bases). Germline CDR1 is LGHNA and CDR2 is YSLEER. This CDR3 contains 17 residues. Trimming took 4 bases from V and 4 from J, leaving 22 bases between them. The CDR3 here is CASSPGSGGLDLYGYTF. CDR3 coding DNA: TGCGCCAGCAGCCCGGGGTCGGGGGGCTTGGATCTCTATGGCTACACCTTC.

Only a few counts were recorded for this clonotype. The chain couples TRBV6-5 to TRBJ1-2; 9 nucleotides agree with TRBD1. Germline CDR1 and CDR2: MNHEY and SVGAGI. Trimming removed 6 bases from V and 7 bases from J; junction bases left unmatched: 6. The CDR3 runs 13 residues. In DNA form, the CDR3 reads TGTGCCAGCAGCCAGACAGGGGGAAGTGGCTACACCTTC. It is translated as CASSQTGGSGYTF.

V is TRBV28 and J is TRBJ1-2, with a weak D call TRBD1 (5 bases). Germline V gene lookup returns CDR1 MDHEN and CDR2 SYDVKM. V gave up 6 bases and J gave up 3 bases, with 14 bases separating them. The length of the CDR3 is 14 residues. As DNA, the CDR3 is TGTGCCAGCAGGGAGGTAGGGACGGACTATGGCTACACCTTC. This translates into CASREVGTDYGYTF.

The chain links TRBV29-1 to TRBJ1-2; D may be TRBD1 (5 bases). V was cut by 8 bases and J by 4 bases, with 17 bases left in between. The CDR3 loop spans 13 amino acids. Germline values: CDR1 SQVTM, CDR2 ANQGSEA. In DNA form, the CDR3 reads TGCAGCTTCTCAGACCCAGGGTTCTATGGCTACACCTTC. It translates to CSFSDPGFYGYTF.

This clonotype was recorded a few times. The V and J genes are TRBV20-1 and TRBJ2-7, with 7 bases that match TRBD1. The J segment lost 0 bases and the V segment lost 5 bases, leaving 10 bases of the junction unmatched. CDR3 length equals 15 residues. Per the germline V gene, CDR1 is DFQATT and CDR2 is SNEGSKA (reference sequence). The CDR3 is CSAFSQGKSSYEQYF. In DNA form, the CDR3 reads TGCAGTGCTTTCTCACAGGGGAAAAGCTCCTACGAGCAGTACTTC.

The gene calls are TRBV29-1 and TRBJ1-1, with D unresolved. The CDR3 has 13 residues. Trimming cost V 0 bases and J 6 bases, with 11 bases left between them. Germline CDR1 and CDR2: SQVTM and ANQGSEA. Here the CDR3 DNA reads TGCAGCGTTGAAGATCGGGGTAGGGCTGAAGCTTTCTTT. Translating it yields CSVEDRGRAEAFF.

This clonotype was observed a handful of times. The V call is TRBV4-2, the J call TRBJ2-3, with 11 bases matching TRBD2. J lost 6 bases, V lost 1 base, and 6 bases had no gene match. This CDR3 has 16 amino acids. Germline CDR1 reads LGHNA; CDR2 reads YNFKEQ. CDR3 sequence (DNA): TGTGCCAGCAGCCAAGTAGGCCTAGCGGGGGGTGATACGCAGTATTTT. This codes for CASSQVGLAGGDTQYF.

DNA of the CDR3: TGCGCCAGCAGCCCGGTGTCCCAAGATACGCAGTATTTT. Its translation: CASSPVSQDTQYF. The gene calls are TRBV5-1 and TRBJ2-3; D unresolved. The CDR3 is 13 residues long. V was clipped by 4 bases and J by 5 bases, with 11 bases between them. CDR1 SGHRS and CDR2 YFSETQ come from the germline V gene.

The chain recombines TRBV20-1 with TRBJ2-4; 10 positions match TRBD1. The CDR3 consists of 15 residues. CDR1 is DFQATT and CDR2 is SNEGSKA in the germline V gene (reference sequence). J lost 6 bases, V lost 5 bases, and 10 bases had no gene match. The CDR3 here is CSAQTGTGVTNIQYF. The CDR3 DNA is TGCAGTGCTCAGACCGGGACAGGGGTGACAAACATTCAGTACTTC.

The chain couples TRBV6-5 to TRBJ2-3; D unclear. The germline V gene encodes CDR1 MNHEY and CDR2 SVGAGI. Deletions cut 6 bases from V and 0 bases from J, with 10 bases between. The CDR3 spans 14 residues. The CDR3 DNA is TGTGCCAGCAGAGCGACGGCTAGCACAGATACGCAGTATTTT. This encodes CASRATASTDTQYF.

In DNA, the CDR3 is TGCAGTGGGGTACAGGGAGGACAGCCCCAGCATTTT. Encoded protein: CSGVQGGQPQHF. The chain employs TRBV20-1 and TRBJ1-5; weak D call: TRBD1 (6 bases). V gave up 7 bases and J gave up 7 bases, with 14 bases separating them. CDR3 length equals 12 residues. The germline V gene encodes CDR1 DFQATT and CDR2 SNEGSKA (reference sequence).

This clonotype was counted between two and nine times. This sequence joins TRBV5-5 and TRBJ2-1, with D possibly being TRBD1 (6 bases). The CDR3 sequence is 15 residues long. Germline V CDR1 and CDR2: SGHKS, YYEKEE (reference sequence). V was pared by 4 bases and J by 6 bases, with 17 bases between. Here the CDR3 DNA reads TGTGCCAGCAGCGACCGGGACACGGGCGTCAATGAGCAGTTCTTC. It is translated as CASSDRDTGVNEQFF.

The chain employs TRBV5-4 and TRBJ1-5, with no clear D. V gave up 4 bases and J gave up 3 bases, with 11 bases separating them. The CDR3 contains 14 residues. In germline, CDR1 is SGHNT, CDR2 YYREEE (reference sequence). CDR3 sequence (DNA): TGTGCCAGCAGCCCGGACGGGTTCAATCAGCCCCAGCATTTT. Translating gives CASSPDGFNQPQHF.

The chain carries TRBV29-1 and TRBJ2-4, with TRBD1 identical over 10 bases. The V gene's germline CDR1 is SQVTM and CDR2 ANQGSEA. The CDR3 loop spans 12 amino acids. V lost 5 bases and J lost 13; bases outside the gene matches: 8. CDR3 nucleotides: TGCAGCGTTCGACAGGGGGCAGATGAGCAGTACTTC. This encodes CSVRQGADEQYF.

The V call is TRBV3-1, the J call TRBJ2-7; the D call may be TRBD1 or TRBD2 (5 bases each). Germline lookup yields CDR1 LGHDT and CDR2 YNNKEL (reference sequence). Trimming stripped 0 bases from V and 5 bases from J, with 8 bases between. The CDR3 runs to 13 residues. CDR3 sequence: CASSQERGHEQYF. The CDR3 bases are TGTGCCAGCAGCCAAGAGAGGGGACACGAGCAGTACTTC.

This clonotype was picked up a small number of times. The chain couples TRBV24-1 to TRBJ2-5, with D unclear. V was clipped by 3 bases and J by 5 bases, with 21 bases between them. The germline gives CDR1 KGHDR, CDR2 SFDVKD. This CDR3 is built from 17 residues. The CDR3 here is CATSDGPRARPWETQYF. The CDR3 DNA sequence: TGTGCCACCAGTGATGGACCCCGGGCCCGACCGTGGGAGACCCAGTACTTC.

The chain employs TRBV6-5 and TRBJ2-3; D remains unclear. V lost 6 bases to trimming and J lost 0 bases, with 10 bases between them. Per the germline V gene, CDR1 is MNHEY and CDR2 is SVGAGI. The CDR3 runs 14 residues. The CDR3 coding sequence is TGTGCCAGCAGAATGGCAACTAGCACAGATACGCAGTATTTT. It encodes CASRMATSTDTQYF.

This clonotype was detected many times. This chain uses TRBV20-1 with TRBJ2-1, with D unclear. The CDR3 is made up of 11 amino acids. The germline V gene has CDR1 DFQATT and CDR2 SNEGSKA (reference sequence). Trimming removed 1 base from V and 4 bases from J, with 2 bases in between. CDR3 in amino acids: CSARAYNEQFF. CDR3 in DNA: TGCAGTGCTAGAGCGTACAATGAGCAGTTCTTC.

The chain carries TRBV6-6 and TRBJ1-1; possibly TRBD1 for D (5 bases). This CDR3 has 14 residues. Germline CDR1 and CDR2: MNHNY and SVGAGI (reference sequence). V was trimmed by 1 base and J by 2 bases, leaving 8 bases between them. Here the CDR3 reads CASSYYRDNTEAFF. Written as DNA, the CDR3 is TGTGCCAGCAGTTACTACCGGGACAACACTGAAGCTTTCTTT.

This clonotype was detected a few times. The chain is built from TRBV29-1 and TRBJ2-2, with D possibly being TRBD1 (6 bases). The CDR3 has 13 residues. In germline, CDR1 is SQVTM, CDR2 ANQGSEA. V was shortened by 5 bases and J by 6 bases, with 13 bases between the two germline ends. The CDR3 DNA follows: TGCAGCGTTTCAACAGGGATACCCGGGGAGCTGTTTTTT. It specifies CSVSTGIPGELFF.

The rearrangement links TRBV4-3 to TRBJ2-2; TRBD2 matches 9 bases. Unmatched junction bases numbered 9, after V lost 0 bases and J lost 7 bases. Per the germline V gene, CDR1 is LGHNA and CDR2 is YSLEER. This CDR3 contains 17 residues. For the CDR3, the DNA is TGCGCCAGCAGCCAAGATGTGGCGGGAGGGCCGGTCGGGGAGCTGTTTTTT. Translation: CASSQDVAGGPVGELFF.

The sample holds a few counts of this clonotype. The chain joins TRBV19 to TRBJ2-1; D is tentatively TRBD1 or TRBD2 (5 bases each). Germline assignment: CDR1 LNHDA and CDR2 SQIVND (reference sequence). This CDR3 contains 15 residues. V lost 10 bases and J lost 4, with 20 bases in between. The CDR3 sequence: CATRRGDLLYNEQFF. As DNA, the CDR3 is TGTGCCACCCGGAGAGGGGACCTATTGTACAATGAGCAGTTCTTC.

The table lists this clonotype with a few counts. This chain joins TRBV20-1 and TRBJ2-4; D is unclear. V lost 6 bases to trimming and J lost 0 bases, with 12 bases between them. CDR1 and CDR2 (germline): DFQATT, SNEGSKA (reference sequence). The CDR3 spans 14 residues. CDR3 sequence reads: CSAIPGLAKNIQYF. Here the CDR3 DNA reads TGCAGTGCGATACCCGGCCTAGCCAAAAACATTCAGTACTTC.

The CDR3 spells CASSNPGLASSYEQYF. The CDR3 DNA sequence: TGTGCCAGCAGTAATCCGGGACTAGCGAGCTCCTACGAGCAGTACTTC. The V and J genes are TRBV2 and TRBJ2-7; 10 bases align to TRBD2. The junction had 7 bases not matched to a gene; V was cut back by 5 bases and J by 0 bases. The length of the CDR3 is 16 residues. The germline V gene has CDR1 SNHLY and CDR2 FYNNEI.

In this sample, this clonotype turned up a few times. The chain employs TRBV18 and TRBJ2-3, with 8 bases aligning to TRBD2. Unmatched junction bases numbered 1, after V lost 1 base and J lost 1 base. There are 15 residues in the CDR3. Germline loops: CDR1 KGHSH, CDR2 LQKENI. The CDR3 nucleotides are TGTGCCAGCTCACCACTTAGCGGGGGCACAGATACGCAGTATTTT. Translated: CASSPLSGGTDTQYF.